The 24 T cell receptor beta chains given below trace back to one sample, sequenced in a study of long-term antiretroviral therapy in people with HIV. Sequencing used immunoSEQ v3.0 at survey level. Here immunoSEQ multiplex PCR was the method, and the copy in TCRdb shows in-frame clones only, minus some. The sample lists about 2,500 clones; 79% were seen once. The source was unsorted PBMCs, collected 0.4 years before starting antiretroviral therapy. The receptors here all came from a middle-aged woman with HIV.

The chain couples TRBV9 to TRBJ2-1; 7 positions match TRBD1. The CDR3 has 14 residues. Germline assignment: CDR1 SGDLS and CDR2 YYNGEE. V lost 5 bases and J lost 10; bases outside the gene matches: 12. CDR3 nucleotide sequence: TGTGCCAGCAGTAGGGGACAGCAGGGATGGGAGCAGTTCTTC. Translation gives CASSRGQQGWEQFF.

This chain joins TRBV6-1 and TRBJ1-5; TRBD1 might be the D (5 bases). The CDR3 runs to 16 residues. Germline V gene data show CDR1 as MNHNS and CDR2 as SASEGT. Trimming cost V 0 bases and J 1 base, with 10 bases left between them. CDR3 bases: TGTGCCAGCAGTGAAGCAGGGTGGGGGAGCAATCAGCCCCAGCATTTT. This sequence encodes CASSEAGWGSNQPQHF.

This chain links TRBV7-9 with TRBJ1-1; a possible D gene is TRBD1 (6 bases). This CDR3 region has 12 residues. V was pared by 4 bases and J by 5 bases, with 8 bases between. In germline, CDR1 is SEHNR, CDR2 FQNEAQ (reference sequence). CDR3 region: CASSSTGTEAFF. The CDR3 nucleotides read TGTGCCAGCAGCTCAACAGGGACTGAAGCTTTCTTT.

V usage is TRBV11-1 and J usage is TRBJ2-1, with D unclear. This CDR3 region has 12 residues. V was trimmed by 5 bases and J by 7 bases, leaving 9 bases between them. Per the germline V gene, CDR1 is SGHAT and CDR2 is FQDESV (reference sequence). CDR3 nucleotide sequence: TGTGCCAGCAGCCAGATCACGAATGAGCAGTTCTTC. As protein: CASSQITNEQFF.

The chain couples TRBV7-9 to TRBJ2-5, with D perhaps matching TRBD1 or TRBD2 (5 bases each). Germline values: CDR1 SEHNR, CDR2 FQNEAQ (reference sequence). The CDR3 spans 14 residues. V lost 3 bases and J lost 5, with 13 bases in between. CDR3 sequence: CASSFRTGAETQYF. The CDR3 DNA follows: TGTGCCAGCAGCTTCAGGACTGGGGCGGAGACCCAGTACTTC.

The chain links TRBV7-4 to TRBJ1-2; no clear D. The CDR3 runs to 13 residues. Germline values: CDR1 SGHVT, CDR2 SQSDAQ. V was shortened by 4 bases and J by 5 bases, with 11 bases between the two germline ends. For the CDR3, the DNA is TGTGCCAGCAGCTCGGAGTACTATTATGGCTACACCTTC. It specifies CASSSEYYYGYTF.

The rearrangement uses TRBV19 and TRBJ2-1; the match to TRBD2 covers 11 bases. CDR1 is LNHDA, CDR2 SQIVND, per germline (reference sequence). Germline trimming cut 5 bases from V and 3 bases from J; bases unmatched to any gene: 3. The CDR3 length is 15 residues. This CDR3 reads CASSALAGVYNEQFF. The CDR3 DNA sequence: TGTGCCAGTAGTGCACTAGCGGGAGTCTACAATGAGCAGTTCTTC.

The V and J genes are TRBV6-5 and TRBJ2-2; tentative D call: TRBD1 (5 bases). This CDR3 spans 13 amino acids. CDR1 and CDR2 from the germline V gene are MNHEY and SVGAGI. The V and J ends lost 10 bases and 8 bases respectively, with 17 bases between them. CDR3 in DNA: TGTGCCACCGCTGCAGGGTACCGAGGGGAGCTGTTTTTT. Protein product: CATAAGYRGELFF.

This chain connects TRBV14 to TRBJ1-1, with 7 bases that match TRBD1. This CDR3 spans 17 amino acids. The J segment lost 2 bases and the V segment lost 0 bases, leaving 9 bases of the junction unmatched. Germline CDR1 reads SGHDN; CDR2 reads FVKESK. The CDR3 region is CASSQDWRQGQNTEAFF. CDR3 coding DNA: TGTGCCAGCAGCCAAGATTGGCGACAGGGCCAAAACACTGAAGCTTTCTTT.

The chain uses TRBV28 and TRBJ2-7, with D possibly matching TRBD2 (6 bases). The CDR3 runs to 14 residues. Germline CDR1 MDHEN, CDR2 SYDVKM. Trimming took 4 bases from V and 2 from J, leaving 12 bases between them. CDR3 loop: CASSSWRAAYEQYF. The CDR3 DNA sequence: TGTGCCAGCAGTTCATGGAGGGCGGCCTACGAGCAGTACTTC.

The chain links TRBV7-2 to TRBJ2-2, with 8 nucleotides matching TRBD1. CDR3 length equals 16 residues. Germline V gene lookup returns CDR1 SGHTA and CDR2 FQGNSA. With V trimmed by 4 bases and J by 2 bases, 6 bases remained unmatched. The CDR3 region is CASSSGQGFNTGELFF. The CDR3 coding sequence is TGTGCCAGCAGCTCCGGACAGGGCTTCAACACCGGGGAGCTGTTTTTT.

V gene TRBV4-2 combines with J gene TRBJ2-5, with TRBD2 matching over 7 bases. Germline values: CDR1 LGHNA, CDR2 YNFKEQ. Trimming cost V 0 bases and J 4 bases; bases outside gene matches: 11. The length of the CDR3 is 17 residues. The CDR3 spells CASSQDGGRDFGETQYF. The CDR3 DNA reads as TGTGCCAGCAGCCAAGATGGGGGGAGGGACTTCGGAGAGACCCAGTACTTC.

The CDR3 region has the DNA TGTGCCAGTACCTCCTACGCGGGAACCTACAATGAGCAGTTCTTC. Translating gives CASTSYAGTYNEQFF. The chain employs TRBV19 and TRBJ2-1; TRBD2 is a possible D gene (6 bases). Trimming took off 7 bases at V and 2 bases at J, with 15 bases between the two ends. CDR1 is LNHDA and CDR2 is SQIVND in the germline V gene (reference sequence). The length of the CDR3 is 15 residues.

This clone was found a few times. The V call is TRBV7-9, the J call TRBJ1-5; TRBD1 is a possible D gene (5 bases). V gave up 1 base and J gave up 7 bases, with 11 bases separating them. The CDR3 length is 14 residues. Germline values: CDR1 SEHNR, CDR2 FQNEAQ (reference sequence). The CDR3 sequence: CASSLGGREQPQHF. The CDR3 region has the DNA TGTGCCAGCAGCTTAGGGGGCAGGGAGCAGCCCCAGCATTTT.

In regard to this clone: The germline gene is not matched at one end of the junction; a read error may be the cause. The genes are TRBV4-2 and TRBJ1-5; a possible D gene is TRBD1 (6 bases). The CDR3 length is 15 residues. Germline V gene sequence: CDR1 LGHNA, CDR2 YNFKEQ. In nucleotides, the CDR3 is TGTGCCAACAGCCAAGGGGGGGGAGATAGTCAGCCCCAGCATTTT. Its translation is CANSQGGGDSQPQHF.

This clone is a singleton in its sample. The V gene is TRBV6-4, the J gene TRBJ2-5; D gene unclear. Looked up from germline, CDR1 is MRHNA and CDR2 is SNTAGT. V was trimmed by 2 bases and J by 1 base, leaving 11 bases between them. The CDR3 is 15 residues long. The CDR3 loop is CASSDGTMGQETQYF. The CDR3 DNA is TGTGCCAGCAGTGACGGCACCATGGGCCAAGAGACCCAGTACTTC.

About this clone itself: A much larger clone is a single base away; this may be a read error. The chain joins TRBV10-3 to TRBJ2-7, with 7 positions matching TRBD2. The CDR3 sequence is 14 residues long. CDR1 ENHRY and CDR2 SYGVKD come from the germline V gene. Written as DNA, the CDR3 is TGTGCCAGCAGTTACTCGCTAGCGGAGTACGAGCAGTACTTC. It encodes CASSYSLAEYEQYF.

CDR3 protein: CASSLEQTGIDTQYF. The CDR3, as DNA: TGTGCCAGCAGCTTAGAGCAGACAGGGATAGATACGCAGTATTTT. This rearrangement joins TRBV7-9 to TRBJ2-3, with 7 bases matching TRBD1. Per the germline V gene, CDR1 is SEHNR and CDR2 is FQNEAQ (reference sequence). Germline trimming cut 1 base from V and 5 bases from J; bases unmatched to any gene: 6. The CDR3 runs 15 residues.

CDR3 region: CASSYGSGRASYF. The CDR3 DNA reads as TGTGCCAGCAGTTACGGTAGCGGGAGGGCCTCGTACTTC. This chain joins TRBV6-6 and TRBJ2-7, with 11 bases lining up with TRBD2. V shed 2 bases and J 12 bases; nucleotides not matched to a gene: 6. This CDR3 contains 13 residues. Germline loops: CDR1 MNHNY, CDR2 SVGAGI (reference sequence).

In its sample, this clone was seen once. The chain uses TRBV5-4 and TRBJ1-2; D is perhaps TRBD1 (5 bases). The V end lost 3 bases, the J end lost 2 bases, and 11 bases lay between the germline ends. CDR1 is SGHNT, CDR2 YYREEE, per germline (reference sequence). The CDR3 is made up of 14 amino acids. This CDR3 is CASSSYGANYGYTF. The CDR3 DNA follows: TGTGCCAGCAGCTCTTATGGGGCAAACTATGGCTACACCTTC. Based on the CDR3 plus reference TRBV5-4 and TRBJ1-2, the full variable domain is ETGVTQSPTHLIKTRGQQVTLRCSSQSGHNTVSWYQQALGQGPQFIFQYYREEENGRGNFPPRFSGLQFPNYSSELNVNALELDDSALYLCASSSYGANYGYTFGSGTRLTVV.

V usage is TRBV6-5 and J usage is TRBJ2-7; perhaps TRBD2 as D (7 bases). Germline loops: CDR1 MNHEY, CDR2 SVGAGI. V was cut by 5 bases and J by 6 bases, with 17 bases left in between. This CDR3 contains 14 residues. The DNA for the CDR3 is TGTGCCAGCAGTAAGGGAGGGGGGGTCGGCGAGCAGTACTTC. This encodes CASSKGGGVGEQYF.

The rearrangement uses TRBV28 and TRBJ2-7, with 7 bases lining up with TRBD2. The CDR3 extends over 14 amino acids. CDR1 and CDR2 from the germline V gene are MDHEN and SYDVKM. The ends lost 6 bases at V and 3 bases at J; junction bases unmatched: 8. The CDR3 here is CASRSPGGGYEQYF. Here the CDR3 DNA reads TGTGCCAGCAGGTCCCCTGGGGGGGGCTACGAGCAGTACTTC.

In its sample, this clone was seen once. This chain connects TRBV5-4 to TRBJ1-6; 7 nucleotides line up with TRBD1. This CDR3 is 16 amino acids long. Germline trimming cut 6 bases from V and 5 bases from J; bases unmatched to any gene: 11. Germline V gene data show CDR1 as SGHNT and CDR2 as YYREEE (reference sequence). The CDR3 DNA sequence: TGTGCCAGCAACGCAGGGGGAATTACAAATAATTCACCCCTCCACTTT. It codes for CASNAGGITNNSPLHF.

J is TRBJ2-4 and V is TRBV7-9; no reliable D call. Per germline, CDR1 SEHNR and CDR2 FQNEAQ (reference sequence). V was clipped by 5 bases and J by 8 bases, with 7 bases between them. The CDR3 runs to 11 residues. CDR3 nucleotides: TGTGCCAGCAGCCCTAAAGACATTCAGTACTTC. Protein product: CASSPKDIQYF.